The entry below gives a single TCR beta chain sequence along with its context. Its antigen target is currently unknown. There are no base qualities to consult, and no much larger clone falls within one base. The CDR3 covers 15 residues, taking in both the cysteine and the phenylalanine. Only the CDR3 region is kept as DNA, spanning 45 bases read in frame from base 1. Taken from the germline V gene (reference sequence), the CDR1 and CDR2 loops are SEHNR and FQNEAQ. V lost 4 bases and J lost 5 bases, and the count of bases not matched to a germline gene is 11. These data are taken from a study of blood T cell repertoires in COVID-19 (dated by TCRdb to the early 2020s). General notes on the study: Collaborator samples came from the United States, Italy and Spain and covered acute and convalescent phases of COVID-19. HLA class I and class II types, where available, came from metadata supplied by the sample provider rather than from assay-based typing. The repertoires were released in a freely available public database meant as a resource for research on the immune response to SARS-CoV-2. Samples came from the ongoing ImmuneRACE study (first 160 participants) plus 1,254 subjects from 6 global collaborators. The material from the prospective study consisted of cDNA or gDNA derived from T cells, B-cell-depleted T cells, or PBMCs. Nearly every sample came with metadata listing a de-identified subject ID, COVID-19 status, age in years and sex. The dataset comprised deeply sampled blood TCRbeta repertoires from subjects exposed to, actively infected with, or recovered from COVID-19. The paper as a whole reports these results and caveats: Clinical and demographic metadata were provided uncurated, with the amount varying by source and participant.

TCRbeta CDR3 regions were amplified from genomic DNA by means of the immunoSEQ Assay, a bias-controlled multiplex PCR. Per the source publication's procedure: The number of nucleated cells in each sample was estimated from the amplification of reference gene primers within the assay. Sequence reads were collapsed and filtered to measure the absolute abundance of every unique TCRbeta CDR3 rearrangement. For each sample, productive Simpson clonality was calculated as the square root of Simpson's diversity index across productive rearrangements. TCRdb carries this immuneACCESS record with in-frame sequences only. Its versions omit some clonotypes, under half of them owing to an unresolved V gene in the studies checked, with the rest unexplained. The V and J calls and clone size are taken from that table; D and trimming were inferred from the DNA. The sample table shows some 370,000 clones, and more than 75% are seen once. Together, the top ten hold more than 9% of the sample.

At one collaborating source in Seattle, patients were enrolled during active infection and were followed longitudinally through the course of disease. Whole blood was collected in K2EDTA tubes by collaborating institutions according to the institutions' own protocols. For TCRbeta analysis, collaborator samples were shipped as frozen whole blood, as isolated PBMCs, or as DNA extracted from either sample type. The chain is made from TRBV7-9 and TRBJ2-7, with 7 bases in between that match TRBD1. The sequenced sample was peripheral blood. This TCR was sampled from a woman in her 30s with COVID-19, enrolled during active disease. The DNA sequence follows: TGTGCCAGCAGCTCCCCCGGGACAGCAGTCCACGAGCAGTACTTC. Translation gives CASSSPGTAVHEQYF. The entire variable domain, with the stretches around the CDR3 drawn from the reference TRBV7-9 and TRBJ2-7 proteins, is DTGVSQNPRHKITKRGQNVTFRCDPISEHNRLYWYRQTLGQGPEFLTYFQNEAQLEKSRLLSDRFSAERPKGSFSTLEIQRTEQGDSAMYLCASSSPGTAVHEQYFGPGTRLTVT.